This T cell receptor (beta chain) was found in a study of breast tumors, draining lymph nodes, adjacent tissues. Study outcomes and limitations: The lymph node origin of tumor T cells was framed as consistent with a hypothesis, not demonstrated. Tumor repertoires ranked between lymph nodes and nontumor tissue in diversity, with V and J gene preferences. Luminal-like breast cancer showed significantly higher tumor–nontumor repertoire similarity than basal-like.

Each CDR3 protein gets one entry after TCRdb re-called the multiplex PCR reads with MiXCR. The sample shows about 230,000 distinct CDR3 sequences, 32% of them seen only once. Samples came from axillary lymph nodes draining the breast cancer. Trimming pared 4 bases from V and 7 bases from J, leaving 18 bases between. The CDR3 length is 15 residues. From germline, CDR1 is SGHAT and CDR2 FQNNGV. This clonotype was recorded at least ten times. The target antigen is unknown. The chain employs TRBV11-2 and TRBJ2-3, with D possibly matching TRBD2 (6 bases). Material: axillary lymph node tissue. This clonotype was sampled from a female donor with breast cancer. Some clones in this sample may be carry-over from other donors' samples. The CDR3, as DNA: TGTGCCAGCAGCTCCTTCACGGACTATTCAAATACGCAGTATTTT. Residues: CASSSFTDYSNTQYF.